This TCR beta chain originates from a study of Ad26.COV2.S vaccination and SARS-CoV-2 variants. Treatment denoted: roughly 18 received Ad26.COV2.S at low or high dose, single or two shots; roughly five received placebo; per-sample allocation not given. Repertoires come from day 63 after the first vaccine or placebo injection. CDR1 is MGHDK and CDR2 is SYGVNS in the germline V gene. The V end was cut by 4 bases, the J end by 7 bases, with 16 bases between. This CDR3 contains 14 residues. Generated by immunoSEQ multiplex PCR, the TCRdb table keeps only in-frame clones and is missing some. Counted here are 450,000 to 550,000 clones, 80% to 90% occurring once; the ten biggest clones make up over 1.5%.

The genes are TRBV25-1 and TRBJ1-1; D possibly corresponds to TRBD1 (5 bases). The source is a person between 18 and 59 years old who received the Ad26.COV2.S COVID-19 vaccine or a placebo. This sample comprised peripheral blood, obtained in a trial of Ad26.COV2.S vaccine versus placebo. For the CDR3, the DNA is TGTGCCAGCAGTGTCGGGAGGACACTCAGTGAAGCTTTCTTT. Translation: CASSVGRTLSEAFF.